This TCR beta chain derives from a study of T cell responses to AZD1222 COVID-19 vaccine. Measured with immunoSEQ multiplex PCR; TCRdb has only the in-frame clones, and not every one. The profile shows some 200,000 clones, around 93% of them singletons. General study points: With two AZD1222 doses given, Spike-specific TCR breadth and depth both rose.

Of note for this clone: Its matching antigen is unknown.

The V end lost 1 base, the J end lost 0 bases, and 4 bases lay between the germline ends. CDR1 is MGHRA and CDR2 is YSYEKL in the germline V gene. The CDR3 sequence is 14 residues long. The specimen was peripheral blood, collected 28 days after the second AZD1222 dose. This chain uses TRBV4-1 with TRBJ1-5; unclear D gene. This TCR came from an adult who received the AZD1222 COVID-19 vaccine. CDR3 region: CASSQGHSNQPQHF. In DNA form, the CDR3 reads TGCGCCAGCAGCCAAGGCCATAGCAATCAGCCCCAGCATTTT.